Listed below are T cell receptor beta chains from one sample, sequenced in a study of T-cell reconstitution after alpha-beta-depleted transplantation in children. TCRdb recomputed calls from the PCR reads with MiXCR, one row per CDR3 protein. The sample includes about 150,000 distinct CDR3 sequences, around 10% of them seen just once. The sample in question was PBMCs, obtained before TCRalphabeta/CD19-depleted stem cell transplant. The receptors were gathered from a boy younger than 10 with acute myeloid leukemia, due to receive a stem cell transplant. Each CDR3 is given with its conserved first and last residue. A D gene is named only where the DNA matches it firmly. Clone size, where shown, is once, few, many, or a class for clones that have expanded.

CDR3aa: CASSSWGGLAGYEQYF
v_gene: TRBV11-2
abundance: many
j_gene: TRBJ2-7
d_gene: TRBD2

CDR3aa: CASSSGTGIAYEQYF
v_gene: TRBV7-9
abundance: many
j_gene: TRBJ2-7
d_gene: TRBD1

CDR3aa: CSAFWDRRRMNTEAFF
v_gene: TRBV20-1
abundance: many
j_gene: TRBJ1-1
d_gene: TRBD1

CDR3aa: CASSEVSGTGAYEQYF
v_gene: TRBV6-1
abundance: many
j_gene: TRBJ2-7
d_gene: TRBD1

CDR3aa: CASSNRVEYGYTF
v_gene: TRBV27
abundance: many
j_gene: TRBJ1-2
d_gene: .

CDR3aa: CASSLAKVNTEAFF
v_gene: TRBV5-1
abundance: many
j_gene: TRBJ1-1
d_gene: .

CDR3aa: CASRFRGPVDGKAFF
v_gene: TRBV12-2
abundance: .
j_gene: TRBJ1-1
d_gene: .

CDR3aa: CSARSGLETQYF
v_gene: TRBV20-1
abundance: many
j_gene: TRBJ2-5
d_gene: .

CDR3aa: CASSLVRWRETDTQYF
v_gene: TRBV7-9
abundance: few
j_gene: TRBJ2-3
d_gene: TRBD2

CDR3aa: CASSSPAGQAGAETQYF
v_gene: TRBV7-6
abundance: many
j_gene: TRBJ2-5
d_gene: TRBD1

CDR3aa: CASTTGGYGYTF
v_gene: TRBV12-3/TRBV12-4
abundance: .
j_gene: TRBJ1-2
d_gene: TRBD1

CDR3aa: CASSFLAGDGYTF
v_gene: TRBV19
abundance: .
j_gene: TRBJ1-2
d_gene: .

CDR3aa: CSARNPAGLAGLANIQYF
v_gene: TRBV20-1
abundance: many
j_gene: TRBJ2-4
d_gene: TRBD2

CDR3aa: CASSPDGGNGYTF
v_gene: TRBV13
abundance: many
j_gene: TRBJ1-2
d_gene: .

CDR3aa: CSARGTSGRTRYIQYF
v_gene: TRBV20-1
abundance: many
j_gene: TRBJ2-4
d_gene: TRBD2

CDR3aa: CASSQATRLASYEQYF
v_gene: TRBV3-1
abundance: many
j_gene: TRBJ2-7
d_gene: .

CDR3aa: CASSPRQGEGDTQYF
v_gene: TRBV7-6
abundance: many
j_gene: TRBJ2-3
d_gene: TRBD1

CDR3aa: CSARAGLAGAQETQYF
v_gene: TRBV20-1
abundance: many
j_gene: TRBJ2-5
d_gene: TRBD2

CDR3aa: CATRTPNRETQYF
v_gene: TRBV12-3/TRBV12-4
abundance: many
j_gene: TRBJ2-5
d_gene: .

CDR3aa: CASWGTGEETQYF
v_gene: TRBV7-9
abundance: many
j_gene: TRBJ2-5
d_gene: TRBD1

CDR3aa: CASSAGGPSGNTEAFF
v_gene: TRBV6-1
abundance: many
j_gene: TRBJ1-1
d_gene: .

CDR3aa: CATTVTRGNTEAFF
v_gene: TRBV10-2
abundance: many
j_gene: TRBJ1-1
d_gene: .

CDR3aa: CASSFIPPYTGELFF
v_gene: TRBV7-9
abundance: many
j_gene: TRBJ2-2
d_gene: .

CDR3aa: CASSQDRLAGTGETQYF
v_gene: TRBV3-1
abundance: many
j_gene: TRBJ2-5
d_gene: TRBD2

CDR3aa: CASSPASGSAYEQYF
v_gene: TRBV18
abundance: many
j_gene: TRBJ2-7
d_gene: TRBD2

CDR3aa: CASSLGGWTEAFF
v_gene: TRBV28
abundance: many
j_gene: TRBJ1-1
d_gene: .

CDR3aa: CASSLVSNTDTQYF
v_gene: TRBV28
abundance: many
j_gene: TRBJ2-3
d_gene: .

CDR3aa: CASSFTVSNQPQHF
v_gene: TRBV28
abundance: many
j_gene: TRBJ1-5
d_gene: .

CDR3aa: CASSLRLGLTYTQYF
v_gene: TRBV7-2
abundance: many
j_gene: TRBJ2-3
d_gene: .

CDR3aa: CASSLGTGNSPLHF
v_gene: TRBV7-9
abundance: .
j_gene: TRBJ1-6
d_gene: TRBD1

CDR3aa: CASSHGGTQYF
v_gene: TRBV4-1
abundance: few
j_gene: TRBJ2-3
d_gene: .

CDR3aa: CASSLGTSGGIQYF
v_gene: TRBV7-2
abundance: many
j_gene: TRBJ2-5
d_gene: TRBD2

CDR3aa: CASTSGMYEQYF
v_gene: TRBV7-9
abundance: few
j_gene: TRBJ2-7
d_gene: TRBD2

CDR3aa: CASSQGMEYYGYTF
v_gene: TRBV4-2
abundance: many
j_gene: TRBJ1-2
d_gene: .

CDR3aa: CASSRGQGGFGTEAFF
v_gene: TRBV5-1
abundance: .
j_gene: TRBJ1-1
d_gene: TRBD1

CDR3aa: CSVVYFEKLFF
v_gene: TRBV29-1
abundance: many
j_gene: TRBJ1-4
d_gene: .

CDR3aa: CSAPIRVQQEGEHRYARDTQYF
v_gene: TRBV20-1
abundance: few
j_gene: TRBJ2-3
d_gene: .

CDR3aa: CASSWDLDQSDTQYF
v_gene: TRBV6-5
abundance: many
j_gene: TRBJ2-3
d_gene: .

CDR3aa: CSAREASGSGGELFF
v_gene: TRBV20-1
abundance: many
j_gene: TRBJ2-2
d_gene: .

CDR3aa: CSAPGQNTEAFF
v_gene: TRBV20-1
abundance: many
j_gene: TRBJ1-1
d_gene: .

CDR3aa: CSASSDGPNTEAFF
v_gene: TRBV20-1
abundance: many
j_gene: TRBJ1-1
d_gene: .

CDR3aa: CSVELRGQGNTEAFF
v_gene: TRBV29-1
abundance: many
j_gene: TRBJ1-1
d_gene: .

CDR3aa: CASSPWTTRETQYF
v_gene: TRBV5-1
abundance: many
j_gene: TRBJ2-5
d_gene: .

CDR3aa: CASSIQADTQYF
v_gene: TRBV5-1
abundance: many
j_gene: TRBJ2-3
d_gene: .

CDR3aa: CASSEWGGSYEQYF
v_gene: TRBV25-1
abundance: many
j_gene: TRBJ2-7
d_gene: .

CDR3aa: CASSYQQGSGELFF
v_gene: TRBV5-1
abundance: many
j_gene: TRBJ2-2
d_gene: .

CDR3aa: CASSVGSSAYNEQFF
v_gene: TRBV9
abundance: many
j_gene: TRBJ2-1
d_gene: .

CDR3aa: CASSPRDREADTQYF
v_gene: TRBV4-1
abundance: .
j_gene: TRBJ2-3
d_gene: TRBD1

CDR3aa: CASSLAGEKLFF
v_gene: TRBV5-1
abundance: many
j_gene: TRBJ1-4
d_gene: .

CDR3aa: CASSQYPRGSTGELFF
v_gene: TRBV4-1
abundance: many
j_gene: TRBJ2-2
d_gene: .

CDR3aa: CASSRPSTSYEQYF
v_gene: TRBV3-1
abundance: many
j_gene: TRBJ2-7
d_gene: .

CDR3aa: CASSLSVADTDTQYF
v_gene: TRBV27
abundance: many
j_gene: TRBJ2-3
d_gene: .

CDR3aa: CASSFLFLSSATNEKLFF
v_gene: TRBV5-5
abundance: many
j_gene: TRBJ1-4
d_gene: .

CDR3aa: CASSQDPGMKGTEAFF
v_gene: TRBV4-1
abundance: many
j_gene: TRBJ1-1
d_gene: .

CDR3aa: CASSPRGQGSYNEQFF
v_gene: TRBV5-1
abundance: many
j_gene: TRBJ2-1
d_gene: .

CDR3aa: CASSLGAVRAWDTQYF
v_gene: TRBV7-2
abundance: .
j_gene: TRBJ2-5
d_gene: .

CDR3aa: CASSFGDRRETQYF
v_gene: TRBV7-2
abundance: many
j_gene: TRBJ2-5
d_gene: .

CDR3aa: CASSLREETQYF
v_gene: TRBV2
abundance: many
j_gene: TRBJ2-5
d_gene: .